Listed here are 14 T cell receptor beta chains from one sample, sequenced in a study of pediatric ulcerative colitis. Assay used: immunoSEQ multiplex PCR; TCRdb lists only in-frame clones, some missing. The profile shows 37,000 or so clones, 70% to 90% of them singletons. Source material: blood. The receptors here all came from a girl between 10 and 17 years old with moderate ulcerative colitis.

The rearrangement joins TRBV7-9 to TRBJ2-7; TRBD2 is a possible D gene (5 bases). CDR3 length: 17 amino acids. Germline values: CDR1 SEHNR, CDR2 FQNEAQ (reference sequence). The ends were cut back, 4 bases at V and 0 bases at J, with 19 bases in the middle. The CDR3 spells CASSSPGSVLSSYEQYF. The DNA for the CDR3 is TGTGCCAGCAGCTCACCGGGGTCAGTACTTAGCTCCTACGAGCAGTACTTC.

The rearrangement joins TRBV27 to TRBJ2-7; 7 bases are a match to TRBD1. From germline, CDR1 is MNHEY and CDR2 SMNVEV (reference sequence). The V and J ends lost 8 bases and 0 bases, in that order; junction bases with no gene match: 7. This CDR3 contains 14 residues. In nucleotides, the CDR3 is TGTGCCAGCGGCCCGGGACAGCACTCCTACGAGCAGTACTTC. It encodes CASGPGQHSYEQYF.

CDR3 sequence (DNA): TGTGCCAGCGGCGCAGTAAAGAATGAGCAGTTCTTC. Its protein product is CASGAVKNEQFF. The V call is TRBV7-6, the J call TRBJ2-1; unclear D gene. The CDR3 covers 12 residues. V lost 8 bases, J lost 7 bases, and 12 bases lay in between. Per germline, CDR1 SGHVS and CDR2 FNYEAQ. Supplemented by reference TRBV7-6 and TRBJ2-1, the full variable domain reads GAGVSQSPRYKVTKRGQDVALRCDPISGHVSLYWYRQALGQGPEFLTYFNYEAQQDKSGLPNDRFSAERPEGSISTLTIQRTEQRDSAMYRCASGAVKNEQFFGPGTRLTVL.

V is TRBV25-1 and J is TRBJ2-1, with 11 nucleotides matching TRBD2. Germline lookup yields CDR1 MGHDK and CDR2 SYGVNS. The V and J ends lost 8 bases and 5 bases, in that order; junction bases with no gene match: 2. The CDR3 loop spans 13 amino acids. CDR3 DNA sequence: TGTGCCAGCGGGGGACTAGCGGACAATGAGCAGTTCTTC. It translates to CASGGLADNEQFF.

V gene TRBV5-4 combines with J gene TRBJ1-2, with D perhaps TRBD1 (5 bases). Germline-derived CDR1 and CDR2 are SGHNT and YYREEE (reference sequence). V was shortened by 9 bases and J by 3 bases, with 18 bases between the two germline ends. This CDR3 contains 14 residues. The chain's CDR3 is CATKQTVDYYGYTF. The CDR3 bases are TGTGCCACCAAACAGACAGTTGACTACTATGGCTACACCTTC.

In nucleotides, the CDR3 is TGTGCCAGCAGTTTATTAGGACCTTGGGGGGCTAACTATGGCTACACCTTC. Its translation: CASSLLGPWGANYGYTF. The chain combines TRBV27 with TRBJ1-2; D is perhaps TRBD1 (5 bases). The V and J ends lost 1 base and 0 bases respectively, with 15 bases between them. Germline loops: CDR1 MNHEY, CDR2 SMNVEV (reference sequence). This CDR3 contains 17 residues.

This clone appeared a few times. The V call is TRBV15, the J call TRBJ1-5; D call uncertain. V gave up 0 bases and J gave up 5 bases, with 8 bases separating them. Germline V gene data show CDR1 as LNHNV and CDR2 as YYDKDF (reference sequence). This CDR3 spans 14 amino acids. The CDR3 sequence is CATSRDHSYQPQHF. CDR3 nucleotides: TGTGCCACCAGCAGAGATCACAGTTATCAGCCCCAGCATTTT.

The chain uses TRBV27 and TRBJ1-2; 7 bases are shared with TRBD1. This CDR3 has 13 residues. J was trimmed by 2 bases and V by 6 bases; bases with no gene match: 3. Germline-derived CDR1 and CDR2 are MNHEY and SMNVEV (reference sequence). Here the CDR3 DNA reads TGTGCCAGCAGCTGGGGACAGAACTATGGCTACACCTTC. Amino acids: CASSWGQNYGYTF.

The rearrangement joins TRBV2 to TRBJ1-1; D call uncertain. Looked up from germline, CDR1 is SNHLY and CDR2 is FYNNEI. V dropped 1 base and J dropped 3 bases, with 24 bases sitting between them. The length of the CDR3 is 19 residues. The CDR3 coding sequence is TGTGCCAGCAGTGAAGAGGGTAGCCAGTCCCCCGTCGTCCACACTGAAGCTTTCTTT. Translation gives CASSEEGSQSPVVHTEAFF.

The V gene is TRBV10-3, the J gene TRBJ2-3; 7 positions agree with TRBD2. The length of the CDR3 is 14 residues. Germline CDR1 reads ENHRY; CDR2 reads SYGVKD. Unmatched junction bases numbered 8, after V lost 8 bases and J lost 3 bases. CDR3 in amino acids: CAIRLAGETDTQYF. CDR3 nucleotide sequence: TGTGCCATCCGTCTCGCGGGAGAGACAGATACGCAGTATTTT.

The chain combines TRBV29-1 with TRBJ1-1; TRBD1 might be the D (5 bases). The ends were cut back, 6 bases at V and 3 bases at J, with 11 bases in the middle. The CDR3 loop spans 12 amino acids. Per germline, CDR1 SQVTM and CDR2 ANQGSEA. The CDR3 DNA reads TGCAGCGTGGGGGGGAGTTACACTGAAGCTTTCTTT. Translation gives CSVGGSYTEAFF.

The rearrangement uses TRBV11-2 and TRBJ1-1; D call uncertain. The CDR3 extends over 15 amino acids. V lost 4 bases and J lost 3, with 15 bases in between. Germline-derived CDR1 and CDR2 are SGHAT and FQNNGV. The CDR3 here is CASSSSRIGDTEAFF. Written as DNA, the CDR3 is TGTGCCAGCAGCTCCTCGCGGATCGGGGACACTGAAGCTTTCTTT.

V is TRBV6-1 and J is TRBJ1-2, with D unclear. This CDR3 has 14 residues. The V end lost 6 bases, the J end lost 4 bases, and 15 bases lay between the germline ends. CDR1 MNHNS and CDR2 SASEGT come from the germline V gene. Here the CDR3 reads CASSPEQRGYGYTF. The CDR3 coding sequence is TGTGCCAGCAGCCCTGAACAGCGGGGCTATGGCTACACCTTC.

The chain links TRBV18 to TRBJ1-1; TRBD1 might be the D (5 bases). V was shortened by 4 bases and J by 1 base, with 16 bases between the two germline ends. Germline V lookup: CDR1 KGHSH, CDR2 LQKENI. The CDR3 has 16 residues. CDR3 nucleotide sequence: TGTGCCAGCTCACAGGGACCTAGTTTCGGGAACACTGAAGCTTTCTTT. Amino acids: CASSQGPSFGNTEAFF.